The 16 T cell receptor beta chains reported below all come from one sample, sequenced in a study of blood T cell repertoires in COVID-19. The data were produced by immunoSEQ multiplex PCR, yet TCRdb's version contains in-frame clones alone and is incomplete. The table shows about 220,000 clones, with around 84% occurring only once. Material: peripheral blood. These receptors came from a man aged 25 to 45 with active or convalescent COVID-19.

The chain has TRBV2 and TRBJ2-5; TRBD1 agrees at 10 bases. Germline CDR1 reads SNHLY; CDR2 reads FYNNEI. This CDR3 is built from 15 residues. J was trimmed by 4 bases and V by 6 bases; bases with no gene match: 8. DNA for the CDR3: TGTGCCAGCAGGAGGACAGGGGGTCTTGGAGAGACCCAGTACTTC. This encodes CASRRTGGLGETQYF. Full variable domain (remainder filled in from reference TRBV2 and TRBJ2-5): EPEVTQTPSHQVTQMGQEVILRCVPISNHLYFYWYRQILGQKVEFLVSFYNNEISEKSEIFDDQFSVERPDGSNFTLKIRSTKLEDSAMYFCASRRTGGLGETQYFGPGTRLLVL.

This clone was detected only a few times. The chain carries TRBV27 and TRBJ2-7; 8 nucleotides match TRBD1. The CDR3 contains 16 residues. CDR1 MNHEY and CDR2 SMNVEV come from the germline V gene (reference sequence). The V and J ends lost 8 bases and 1 base, in that order; junction bases with no gene match: 13. This chain's CDR3 is CASVSQDRELSYEQYF. CDR3 sequence (DNA): TGTGCCAGCGTATCACAGGACAGGGAACTATCCTACGAGCAGTACTTC.

This clone appeared a single time. This chain uses TRBV4-3 with TRBJ2-3; 11 positions agree with TRBD2. Germline lookup yields CDR1 LGHNA and CDR2 YSLEER. After removal of 5 bases from V and 1 base from J, the junction contained 5 bases not matched to a gene. The length of the CDR3 is 16 residues. The DNA for the CDR3 is TGCGCCAGCAGCGCCGGGACTAGCGGAGGCACAGATACGCAGTATTTT. As protein: CASSAGTSGGTDTQYF.

This sequence joins TRBV5-1 and TRBJ2-2, with 7 positions matching TRBD1. CDR1 SGHRS and CDR2 YFSETQ come from the germline V gene. J gave up 6 bases and V 4 bases, and 6 bases lay outside the gene matches. This CDR3 has 14 residues. CDR3 DNA: TGCGCCAGCAGCATCAGAGGACAGGCCGGGGAGCTGTTTTTT. Protein product: CASSIRGQAGELFF.

The chain carries TRBV3-1 (or the pseudogene TRBV3-2) and TRBJ2-7; TRBD2 might be the D (5 bases). With 5 bases removed from V and 1 base from J, the gap between germline ends came to 12 bases. Germline lookup yields CDR1 LGHDT and CDR2 YNNKEL (reference sequence). The CDR3 spans 14 residues. The CDR3 sequence: CASSNGRGSYEQYF. CDR3 sequence (DNA): TGTGCCAGCAGCAACGGACGGGGATCCTACGAGCAGTACTTC.

This chain uses TRBV6-6 with TRBJ1-1; 9 nucleotides line up with TRBD1. Germline CDR1 MNHNY, CDR2 SVGAGI (reference sequence). With 5 bases clipped from V and 1 base from J, the junction kept 11 bases outside the gene matches. The CDR3 is 17 amino acids. In DNA form, the CDR3 reads TGTGCCAGCAGTCCGCGGACAGGGGAGGCCAAGAACACTGAAGCTTTCTTT. The encoded protein is CASSPRTGEAKNTEAFF.

The CDR3 sequence is CASSADGTSGTDTQYF. The CDR3 DNA follows: TGTGCCAGCAGCGCCGATGGGACTAGCGGCACAGATACGCAGTATTTT. The J gene is TRBJ2-3, the V gene TRBV9; TRBD2 aligns across 10 bases. The germline CDR1 and CDR2 sequences are SGDLS and YYNGEE. This CDR3 has 16 amino acids. With 3 bases clipped from V and 1 base from J, the junction kept 5 bases outside the gene matches.

The chain carries TRBV5-4 and TRBJ2-1; D is perhaps TRBD2 (5 bases). The germline V and J ends were trimmed by 5 bases and 2 bases, with 14 bases remaining between them. Germline-derived CDR1 and CDR2 are SGHNT and YYREEE (reference sequence). The CDR3 extends over 15 amino acids. CDR3 in DNA: TGTGCCAGCAGGGTCGCGGGTACAGCCTACAATGAGCAGTTCTTC. This codes for CASRVAGTAYNEQFF.

This clone was counted once. This chain joins TRBV7-4 and TRBJ2-3, with a weak D call TRBD1 (5 bases). This CDR3 spans 16 amino acids. The V and J ends lost 0 bases and 4 bases respectively, with 14 bases between them. Per germline, CDR1 SGHVT and CDR2 SQSDAQ. CDR3 sequence: CASSLAGGGASDTQYF. For the CDR3, the DNA is TGTGCCAGCAGCTTAGCTGGCGGTGGGGCCTCAGATACGCAGTATTTT.

The chain has TRBV24-1 and TRBJ2-5; 12 bases map to TRBD2. There are 18 residues in the CDR3. Per germline, CDR1 KGHDR and CDR2 SFDVKD. Trimming at V came to 1 base and at J to 1 base, leaving 6 bases not matched to a gene. This chain's CDR3 is CATSDLSSGRAAQETQYF. The CDR3 DNA follows: TGTGCCACCAGTGATTTATCTAGCGGGAGGGCCGCCCAAGAGACCCAGTACTTC.

The chain uses TRBV6-5 and TRBJ2-1; 8 positions match TRBD1. After removal of 9 bases from V and 6 bases from J, the junction contained 1 base not matched to a gene. Germline V lookup: CDR1 MNHEY, CDR2 SVGAGI. The CDR3 loop spans 11 amino acids. CDR3 nucleotide sequence: TGTGCCAGTGGACAGGGCAATGAGCAGTTCTTC. This sequence encodes CASGQGNEQFF.

For the CDR3, the DNA is TGTGCCACCAGTGATCCTATAGCGGGGGGCACAGATACGCAGTATTTT. It is translated as CATSDPIAGGTDTQYF. J is TRBJ2-3 and V is TRBV24-1; 9 bases fit TRBD2. The CDR3 runs 16 residues. Per germline, CDR1 KGHDR and CDR2 SFDVKD. The V and J ends lost 3 bases and 1 base, in that order; junction bases with no gene match: 4.

This chain links TRBV6-5 with TRBJ2-7; 8 nucleotides line up with TRBD1. The CDR3 is made up of 14 amino acids. After removal of 8 bases from V and 2 bases from J, the junction contained 8 bases not matched to a gene. CDR1 is MNHEY, CDR2 SVGAGI, per germline. CDR3 sequence: CASRTTGGAYEQYF. The DNA for the CDR3 is TGTGCCAGCCGGACCACAGGGGGAGCCTACGAGCAGTACTTC.

This clone occurred a few times. The chain links TRBV5-1 to TRBJ2-5; 12 bases match TRBD2. The CDR3 sequence is 16 residues long. The germline CDR1 and CDR2 sequences are SGHRS and YFSETQ. With V trimmed by 3 bases and J by 2 bases, 5 bases remained unmatched. DNA of the CDR3: TGCGCCAGCAGCTCCGGACTAGCGGGACCTCAAGAGACCCAGTACTTC. It translates to CASSSGLAGPQETQYF.

There are a few counts of this clone. The chain joins TRBV14 to TRBJ2-6, with D unresolved. The CDR3 covers 19 residues. The ends were cut back, 1 base at V and 3 bases at J, with 19 bases in the middle. Per germline, CDR1 SGHDN and CDR2 FVKESK. The CDR3 loop is CASSQGARLSSVGANVLTF. CDR3 bases: TGTGCCAGCAGCCAAGGTGCAAGACTGAGCTCTGTTGGGGCCAACGTCCTGACTTTC.

The table lists this clone with a few counts. The chain is built from TRBV18 and TRBJ1-2; 8 bases map to TRBD1. Germline V gene sequence: CDR1 KGHSH, CDR2 LQKENI. This CDR3 spans 14 amino acids. V dropped 8 bases and J dropped 7; count of bases not matched to a gene: 12. The CDR3 DNA sequence: TGTGCCAGCACTTCGGACAGGGTTAAGGGTGGCTACACCTTC. The encoded protein is CASTSDRVKGGYTF.